This T cell receptor beta chain was sequenced during a study of radiotherapy plus CTLA-4 blockade in lung cancer. Regarding this clone: Its antigen is unknown.

From germline, CDR1 is SGHVS and CDR2 FNYEAQ. The length of the CDR3 is 14 residues. V lost 5 bases, J lost 4 bases, and 5 bases stayed unmatched. Points from the study as a whole: Early blood T cell clone changes and increased post-radiation serum interferon-beta were reportedly the strongest response predictors. Some TCR clones had been derived from tumors. These clones expanded in peripheral blood after radiotherapy plus ipilimumab.

TCRdb keeps only in-frame clones here, not all; method: immunoSEQ multiplex PCR. This sample has 60,000 or so clones, with 70% to 85% found just once. The sample was peripheral blood, taken from a patient treated with radiotherapy plus ipilimumab. This receptor was obtained from a human donor with non-small cell lung cancer who had a partial response to radiotherapy plus ipilimumab. This chain connects TRBV7-6 to TRBJ2-7; 10 bases are a match to TRBD1. The CDR3, as DNA: TGTGCCAGCAGCCCCGGACAGGGGGAATACGAGCAGTACTTC. It is translated as CASSPGQGEYEQYF.